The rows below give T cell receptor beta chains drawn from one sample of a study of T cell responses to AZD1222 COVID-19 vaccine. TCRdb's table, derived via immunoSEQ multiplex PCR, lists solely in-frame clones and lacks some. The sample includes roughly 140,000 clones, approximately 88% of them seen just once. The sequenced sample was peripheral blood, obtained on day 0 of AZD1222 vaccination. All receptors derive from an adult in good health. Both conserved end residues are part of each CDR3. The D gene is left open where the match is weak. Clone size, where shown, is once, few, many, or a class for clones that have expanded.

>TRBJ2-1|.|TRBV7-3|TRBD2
CASSVGAGGPNEQFF
TGTGCCAGCAGCGTCGGGGCGGGAGGGCCAAATGAGCAGTTCTTC
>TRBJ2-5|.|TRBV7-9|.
CASSRGASAAETQYF
TGTGCCAGCAGCCGCGGTGCGTCAGCCGCGGAGACCCAGTACTTC
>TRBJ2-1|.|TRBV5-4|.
CASSPSPILDPMSSYNEQFF
TGTGCCAGCAGCCCTTCGCCCATATTAGATCCGATGAGCTCCTACAATGAGCAGTTCTTC
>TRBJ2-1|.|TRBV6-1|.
CASSEAAGVRGEQFF
TGTGCCAGCAGTGAAGCCGCGGGTGTCCGGGGTGAGCAGTTCTTC
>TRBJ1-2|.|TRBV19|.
CASRLRGERLGYTF
TGTGCCAGTAGGCTAAGAGGGGAACGGCTTGGCTACACCTTC
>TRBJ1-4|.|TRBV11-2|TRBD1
CASSSGQGRVKLFF
TGTGCCAGCAGCTCGGGACAGGGTAGAGTGAAACTGTTTTTT
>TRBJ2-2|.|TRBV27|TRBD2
CASSRPSGRFTGELFF
TGTGCCAGCAGTCGCCCTAGCGGGAGGTTCACCGGGGAGCTGTTTTTT
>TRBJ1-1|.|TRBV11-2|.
CASSHRAMNTEAFF
TGTGCCAGCAGCCACAGGGCTATGAACACTGAAGCTTTCTTT
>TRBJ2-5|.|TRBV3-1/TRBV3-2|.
CASSLVEETQYF
TGTGCCAGCAGCCTCGTCGAGGAGACCCAGTACTTC
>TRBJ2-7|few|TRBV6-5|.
CASSYSSGSSSEQYF
TGTGCCAGCAGTTACTCGTCCGGGAGCTCGAGCGAGCAGTACTTC
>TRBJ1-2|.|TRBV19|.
CASSIAEGRTIAYGYTF
TGTGCCAGTAGTATAGCTGAAGGACGGACGATCGCCTATGGCTACACCTTC
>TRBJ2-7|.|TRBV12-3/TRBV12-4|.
CASSFGGGREQYF
TGTGCCAGCAGTTTTGGGGGGGGGCGCGAGCAGTACTTC
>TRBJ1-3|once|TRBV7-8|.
CASSLGEDTTIYF
TGTGCCAGCAGCCTCGGGGAGGATACCACCATATATTTT
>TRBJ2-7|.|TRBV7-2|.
CASSSLTESSYEQYF
TGTGCCAGCAGCTCGTTGACAGAGTCCTCCTACGAGCAGTACTTC
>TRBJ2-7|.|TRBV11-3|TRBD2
CASTRGREHHEQYF
TGTGCCAGCACCCGCGGGCGGGAGCACCACGAGCAGTACTTC
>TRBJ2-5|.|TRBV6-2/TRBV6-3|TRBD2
CASSPSGRWAGETQYF
TGTGCCAGCAGCCCTAGCGGGAGGTGGGCTGGCGAGACCCAGTACTTC
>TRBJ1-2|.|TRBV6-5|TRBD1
CASSPVGQGVHGYTF
TGTGCCAGCAGCCCCGTGGGACAGGGGGTGCATGGCTACACCTTC
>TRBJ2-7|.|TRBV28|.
CASSSPFGQAVSYEQYF
TGTGCCAGCAGTTCCCCTTTTGGGCAAGCGGTCTCCTACGAGCAGTACTTC
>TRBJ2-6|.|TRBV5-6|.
CASMPTGRPGANVLTF
TGTGCCAGCATGCCAACAGGGCGCCCTGGGGCCAACGTCCTGACTTTC
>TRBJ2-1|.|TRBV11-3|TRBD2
CASSFPSGRGGEQFF
TGTGCCAGCAGCTTCCCTAGCGGGAGAGGGGGTGAGCAGTTCTTC
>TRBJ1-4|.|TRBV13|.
CASSLGGSQGTNEKLFF
TGTGCCAGCAGCTTAGGAGGGAGCCAGGGAACTAATGAAAAACTGTTTTTT
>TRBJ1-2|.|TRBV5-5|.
CASSPAGSGGYTF
TGTGCCAGCAGCCCCGCAGGTTCGGGTGGCTACACCTTC
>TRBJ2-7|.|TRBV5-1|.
CASSLVVGTSYEQYF
TGCGCCAGCAGCTTGGTGGTAGGCACCTCCTACGAGCAGTACTTC
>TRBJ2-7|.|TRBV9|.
CASSPRDWGYEQYF
TGTGCCAGCAGCCCCCGGGACTGGGGCTACGAGCAGTACTTC
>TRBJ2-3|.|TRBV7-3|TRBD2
CASSLGAGLTDTQYF
TGTGCCAGCAGCTTAGGAGCGGGACTCACAGATACGCAGTATTTT
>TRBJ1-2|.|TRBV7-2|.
CASSLLGQTRRGYTF
TGTGCCAGCAGCTTATTGGGACAAACCCGGCGGGGCTACACCTTC
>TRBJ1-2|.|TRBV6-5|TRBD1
CASTDRGLHYGYTF
TGTGCCAGCACCGACAGGGGCCTACACTATGGCTACACCTTC
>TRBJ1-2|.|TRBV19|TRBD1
CASSGDRTYGYTF
TGTGCCAGTAGTGGGGACAGGACCTATGGCTACACCTTC
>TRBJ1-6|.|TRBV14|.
CASKGRYNSPLHF
TGTGCCAGCAAGGGGCGCTATAATTCACCCCTCCACTTT
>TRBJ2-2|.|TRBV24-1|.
CATGAGFTGELFF
TGTGCCACCGGCGCAGGATTTACCGGGGAGCTGTTTTTT
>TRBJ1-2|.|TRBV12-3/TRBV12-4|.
CASYWTGTYGYTF
TGTGCCAGCTACTGGACGGGAACCTATGGCTACACCTTC
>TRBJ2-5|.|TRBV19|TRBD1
CASSIGDRGSETQYF
TGTGCCAGTAGTATAGGGGACAGGGGAAGCGAGACCCAGTACTTC
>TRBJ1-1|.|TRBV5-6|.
CASSLSRGNTEAFF
TGTGCCAGCAGCCTAAGCCGCGGAAACACTGAAGCTTTCTTT
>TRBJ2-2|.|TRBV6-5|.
CASSYSQGWTGELFF
TGTGCCAGCAGTTACTCTCAGGGGTGGACCGGGGAGCTGTTTTTT
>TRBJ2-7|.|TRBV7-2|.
CASSLDRWTTEGYF
TGTGCCAGCAGCTTAGATAGGTGGACAACGGAGGGGTACTTC
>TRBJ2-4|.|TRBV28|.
CASSEGQRNIQYF
TGTGCCAGCAGTGAAGGACAGAGAAACATTCAGTACTTC
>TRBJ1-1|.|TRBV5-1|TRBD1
CASSLGTGRPEAFF
TGCGCCAGCAGCTTAGGGACAGGGAGACCTGAAGCTTTCTTT
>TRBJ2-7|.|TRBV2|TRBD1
CASSPRQGREQYF
TGTGCCAGCAGTCCCCGACAGGGCCGAGAGCAGTACTTC
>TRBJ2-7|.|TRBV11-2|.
CASSFLSLETYEQYF
TGTGCCAGCAGCTTCCTCTCCTTGGAGACCTACGAGCAGTACTTC
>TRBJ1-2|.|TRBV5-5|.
CASSLLAGGDYGYTF
TGTGCCAGCAGCTTGCTTGCGGGTGGCGACTATGGCTACACCTTC
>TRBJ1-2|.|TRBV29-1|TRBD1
CSVAPRQGPYGYTF
TGCAGCGTCGCCCCGAGACAGGGCCCTTATGGCTACACCTTC
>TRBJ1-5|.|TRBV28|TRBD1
CASSLLSRQGTLSNQPQHF
TGTGCCAGCAGTTTATTATCTCGACAGGGAACACTTAGCAATCAGCCCCAGCATTTT
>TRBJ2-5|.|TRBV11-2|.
CASSLEGWSGAQYF
TGTGCCAGCAGCTTAGAGGGTTGGTCGGGGGCCCAGTACTTC
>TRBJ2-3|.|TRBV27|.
CASSFLKPWDTQYF
TGTGCCAGCAGTTTCCTCAAACCCTGGGATACGCAGTATTTT
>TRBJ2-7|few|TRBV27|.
CASSFYGVREQYF
TGTGCCAGCAGTTTTTATGGGGTAAGGGAGCAGTACTTC
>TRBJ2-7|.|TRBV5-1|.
CASSLPRLDEQYF
TGCGCCAGCAGCCTGCCCAGGCTCGACGAGCAGTACTTC
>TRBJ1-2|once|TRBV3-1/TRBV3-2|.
CASSLGRGANYGYTF
TGTGCCAGCAGCCTGGGCCGTGGAGCTAACTATGGCTACACCTTC
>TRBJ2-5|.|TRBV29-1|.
CSVGTVEETQYF
TGCAGCGTTGGGACGGTAGAAGAGACCCAGTACTTC
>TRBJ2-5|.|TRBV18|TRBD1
CASSPLGQRKETQYF
TGTGCCAGCTCACCCCTGGGACAGCGGAAAGAGACCCAGTACTTC
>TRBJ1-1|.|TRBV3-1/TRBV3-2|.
CASSLHTGTEAFF
TGTGCCAGCAGCCTTCACACGGGCACTGAAGCTTTCTTT
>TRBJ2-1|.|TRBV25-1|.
CASTGQTLSYNEQFF
TGTGCCAGCACGGGACAAACCCTGTCGTACAATGAGCAGTTCTTC
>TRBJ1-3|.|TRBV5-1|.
CASSTAEPGNTIYF
TGCGCCAGCAGCACGGCAGAGCCTGGAAACACCATATATTTT
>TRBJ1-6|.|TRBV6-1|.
CASKTAPETPLHF
TGTGCCAGCAAAACAGCCCCTGAGACACCCCTCCACTTT
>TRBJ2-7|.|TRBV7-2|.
CASSLVQEYEQYF
TGTGCCAGCAGCTTAGTACAGGAGTACGAGCAGTACTTC
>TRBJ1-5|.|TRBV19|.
CASSGLWGGPQHF
TGTGCCAGTAGTGGTCTTTGGGGGGGGCCCCAGCATTTT